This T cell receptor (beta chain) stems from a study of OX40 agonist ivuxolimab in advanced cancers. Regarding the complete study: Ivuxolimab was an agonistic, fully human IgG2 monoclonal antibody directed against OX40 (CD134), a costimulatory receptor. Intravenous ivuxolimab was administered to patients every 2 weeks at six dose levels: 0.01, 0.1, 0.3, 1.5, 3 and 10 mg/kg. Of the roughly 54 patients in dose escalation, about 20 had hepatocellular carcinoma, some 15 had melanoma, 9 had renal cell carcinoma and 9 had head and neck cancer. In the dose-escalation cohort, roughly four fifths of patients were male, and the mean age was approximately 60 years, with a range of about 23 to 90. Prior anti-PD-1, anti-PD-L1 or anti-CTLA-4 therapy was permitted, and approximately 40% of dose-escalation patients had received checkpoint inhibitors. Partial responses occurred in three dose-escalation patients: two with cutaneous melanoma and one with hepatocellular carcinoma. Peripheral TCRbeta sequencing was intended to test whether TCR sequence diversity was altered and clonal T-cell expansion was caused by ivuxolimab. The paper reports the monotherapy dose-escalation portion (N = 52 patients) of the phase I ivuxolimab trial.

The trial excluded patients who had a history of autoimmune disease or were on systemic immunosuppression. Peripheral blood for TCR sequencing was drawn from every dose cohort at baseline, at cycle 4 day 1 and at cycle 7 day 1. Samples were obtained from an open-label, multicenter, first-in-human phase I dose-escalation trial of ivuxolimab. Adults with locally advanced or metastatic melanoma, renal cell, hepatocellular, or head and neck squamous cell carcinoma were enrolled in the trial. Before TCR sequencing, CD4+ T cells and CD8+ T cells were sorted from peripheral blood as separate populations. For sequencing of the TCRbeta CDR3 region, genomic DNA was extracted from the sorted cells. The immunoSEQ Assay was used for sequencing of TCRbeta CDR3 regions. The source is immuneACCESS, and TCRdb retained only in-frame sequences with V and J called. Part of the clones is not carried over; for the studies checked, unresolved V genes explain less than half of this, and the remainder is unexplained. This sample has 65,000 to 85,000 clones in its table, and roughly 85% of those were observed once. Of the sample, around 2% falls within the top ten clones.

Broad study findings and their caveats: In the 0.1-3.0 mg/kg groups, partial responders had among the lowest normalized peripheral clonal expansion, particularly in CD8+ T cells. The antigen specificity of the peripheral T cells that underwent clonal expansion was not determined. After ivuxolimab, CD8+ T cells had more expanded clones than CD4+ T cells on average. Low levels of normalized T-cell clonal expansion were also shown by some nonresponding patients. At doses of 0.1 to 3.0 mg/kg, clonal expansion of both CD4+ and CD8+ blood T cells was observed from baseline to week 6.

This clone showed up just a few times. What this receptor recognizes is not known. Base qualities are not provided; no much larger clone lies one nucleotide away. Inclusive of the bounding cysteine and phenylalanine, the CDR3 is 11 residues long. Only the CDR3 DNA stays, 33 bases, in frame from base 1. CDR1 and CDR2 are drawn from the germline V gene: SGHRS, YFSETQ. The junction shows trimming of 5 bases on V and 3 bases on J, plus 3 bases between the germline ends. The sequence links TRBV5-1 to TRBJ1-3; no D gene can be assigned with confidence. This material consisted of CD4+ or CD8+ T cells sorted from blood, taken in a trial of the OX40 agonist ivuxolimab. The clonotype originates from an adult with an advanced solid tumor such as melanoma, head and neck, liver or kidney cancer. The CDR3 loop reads CASRGGNTIYF. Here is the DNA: TGCGCCAGCAGGGGTGGAAACACCATATATTTT.